The 7 T cell receptor beta chains below all came from one sample that was sequenced in a study of T-cell reconstitution after alpha-beta-depleted transplantation in children. Researchers prepared the TCRbeta library using unique molecular identifiers, the study reports. Each CDR3 protein is one row after TCRdb ran MiXCR on the PCR reads. The repertoire holds just over 950,000 distinct CDR3 sequences, with about 31% as singletons. The sample in question was PBMCs, mostly from graft donor cells, obtained 360 days after TCRalphabeta/CD19-depleted stem cell transplant. The receptor source for this set is a boy in the first two years of life who had a stem cell transplant for SCID, so the T cells may come from the graft donor.

There are a few counts of this clonotype. This rearrangement joins TRBV28 to TRBJ2-1; no definite D call. This CDR3 is built from 14 residues. Germline CDR1 and CDR2: MDHEN and SYDVKM. V was pared by 6 bases and J by 8 bases, with 17 bases between. The CDR3 bases are TGTGCCAGCAGCCCTCCTGAGTCAGGAGATGAGCAGTTCTTC. As protein: CASSPPESGDEQFF.

The chain combines TRBV5-1 with TRBJ2-6; 8 bases line up with TRBD1. Germline lookup yields CDR1 SGHRS and CDR2 YFSETQ. J gave up 2 bases and V 3 bases, and 1 base lay outside the gene matches. The CDR3 has 15 residues. CDR3 protein: CASSWTGPGANVLTF. CDR3 nucleotides: TGCGCCAGCAGCTGGACAGGGCCTGGGGCCAACGTCCTGACTTTC.

The chain joins TRBV20-1 to TRBJ2-1; 7 nucleotides line up with TRBD2. This CDR3 comprises 12 residues. The germline gives CDR1 DFQATT, CDR2 SNEGSKA (reference sequence). The J segment lost 7 bases and the V segment lost 3 bases, leaving 3 bases of the junction unmatched. The CDR3 DNA reads TGCAGTGCTAGTACCGGGGGGAATGAGCAGTTCTTC. As protein: CSASTGGNEQFF.

This sequence joins TRBV7-2 and TRBJ2-3; D unresolved. CDR3 size: 13 residues. Germline lookup yields CDR1 SGHTA and CDR2 FQGNSA. Deletions cut 5 bases from V and 6 bases from J, with 12 bases between. CDR3 amino acids: CASSMTRSDTQYF. The CDR3 DNA follows: TGTGCCAGCAGCATGACAAGGTCGGATACGCAGTATTTT.

The V and J genes are TRBV9 and TRBJ2-1; 11 bases align to TRBD2. With 2 bases clipped from V and 7 bases from J, the junction kept 5 bases outside the gene matches. The CDR3 consists of 15 residues. Per germline, CDR1 SGDLS and CDR2 YYNGEE. The CDR3 here is CASSVSGGAGNEQFF. The CDR3 DNA sequence: TGTGCCAGCAGCGTTAGCGGGGGGGCGGGTAATGAGCAGTTCTTC.

This clonotype was observed a handful of times. The rearrangement links TRBV12-3 or TRBV12-4 to TRBJ2-5; 9 nucleotides agree with TRBD2. The CDR3 extends over 14 amino acids. With 6 bases clipped from V and 1 base from J, the junction kept 3 bases outside the gene matches. The CDR3 DNA is TGTGCCAGCAGGAAGCGGGGGGCCCAAGAGACCCAGTACTTC. It is translated as CASRKRGAQETQYF.

This clonotype was detected only once. V is TRBV20-1 and J is TRBJ2-7; 8 positions match TRBD1. Germline CDR1 DFQATT, CDR2 SNEGSKA (reference sequence). The length of the CDR3 is 12 residues. V dropped 6 bases and J dropped 3; count of bases not matched to a gene: 4. The CDR3 nucleotides are TGCAGTGCCCTGGACAGGGACTACGAGCAGTACTTC. Its translation is CSALDRDYEQYF.